A single sample is the source of the 28 T cell receptor beta chains below, sequenced in a study of cytomegalovirus exposure and HLA in healthy donors (dated by TCRdb to between 2016 and 2019). The library was generated by the immunoSEQ multiplex PCR assay. A mixture of 60 forward primers for TCR Vbeta segments and 13 reverse primers for TCR Jbeta segments was used in the multiplex PCR. Not all clones reach the TCRdb copy of this immuneACCESS table, which keeps in-frame sequences only. Checked studies attribute under half of the gap to unresolved V genes and leave the rest unexplained. The sample contains 120,000 to 150,000 clones, around 81% of them found a single time. Together, the top ten hold 2.8% of the sample. Source material: PBMCs. Receptors were obtained from a male donor in good health and CMV-seronegative.

The genes are TRBV9 and TRBJ2-7, with a weak D call TRBD2 (6 bases). Germline CDR1 SGDLS, CDR2 YYNGEE. The V and J ends lost 4 bases and 5 bases respectively, with 22 bases between them. CDR3 length: 16 amino acids. The CDR3 region has the DNA TGTGCCAGCAGCTCTTATCCCAACGGAGGGGTGAACGAGCAGTACTTC. Encoded protein: CASSSYPNGGVNEQYF.

V usage is TRBV7-9 and J usage is TRBJ2-7; tentative D call: TRBD2 (5 bases). V shed 4 bases and J shed 1 base, with 11 bases lying between them. The V gene's germline CDR1 is SEHNR and CDR2 FQNEAQ (reference sequence). There are 14 residues in the CDR3. CDR3 loop: CASSSRRSSYEQYF. The CDR3, as DNA: TGTGCCAGCAGCTCCAGGAGGTCTTCCTACGAGCAGTACTTC.

This chain uses TRBV30 with TRBJ2-1; 7 bases agree with TRBD1. The CDR3 covers 17 residues. Germline CDR1 is GTSNPN and CDR2 is SVGIG (reference sequence). Unmatched junction bases numbered 12, after V lost 2 bases and J lost 2 bases. CDR3 nucleotides: TGTGCCTGGAGTACAAAACTCAGGGGGAGTACCTACAATGAGCAGTTCTTC. Translating it yields CAWSTKLRGSTYNEQFF.

By share of the sample, this clone is medium-sized. This chain uses TRBV4-3 with TRBJ2-2; the D gene is possibly TRBD2 (6 bases). V dropped 0 bases and J dropped 4 bases, with 12 bases sitting between them. The CDR3 is made up of 16 amino acids. Germline V lookup: CDR1 LGHNA, CDR2 YSLEER. CDR3 loop: CASSQDRGFSTGELFF. The CDR3, as DNA: TGCGCCAGCAGCCAAGATCGGGGGTTCTCCACCGGGGAGCTGTTTTTT.

V and J are TRBV4-2 and TRBJ2-3, with 12 bases fitting TRBD2. This CDR3 contains 15 residues. Germline lookup yields CDR1 LGHNA and CDR2 YNFKEQ. With V trimmed by 0 bases and J by 9 bases, 4 bases remained unmatched. This CDR3 reads CASSQDQLAGGTQYF. The CDR3 DNA reads TGTGCCAGCAGCCAAGATCAACTAGCGGGGGGAACGCAGTATTTT.

V is TRBV18 and J is TRBJ2-7; D possibly corresponds to TRBD1 (5 bases). This CDR3 is built from 15 residues. V lost 2 bases and J 7 bases, leaving 18 bases between the germline ends. In germline, CDR1 is KGHSH, CDR2 LQKENI. As DNA, the CDR3 is TGTGCCAGCTCACCATCCCCCGGCAGGGCTGGGGAGCAGTACTTC. It codes for CASSPSPGRAGEQYF. The full variable domain, in which reference TRBV18 and TRBJ2-7 provide the parts outside the CDR3, is NAGVMQNPRHLVRRRGQEARLRCSPMKGHSHVYWYRQLPEEGLKFMVYLQKENIIDESGMPKERFSAEFPKEGPSILRIQQVVRGDSAAYFCASSPSPGRAGEQYFGPGTRLTVT.

This chain uses TRBV7-6 with TRBJ2-5; TRBD1 is a possible D gene (5 bases). The CDR3 length is 14 residues. Trimming took 2 bases from V and 1 from J, leaving 8 bases between them. The germline gives CDR1 SGHVS, CDR2 FNYEAQ. This CDR3 reads CASSLQGSQETQYF. The DNA of the CDR3 is TGTGCCAGCAGCTTACAGGGATCCCAAGAGACCCAGTACTTC.

The chain joins TRBV27 to TRBJ2-5; 10 bases match TRBD2. Per the germline V gene, CDR1 is MNHEY and CDR2 is SMNVEV (reference sequence). J lost 6 bases, V lost 1 base, and 5 bases had no gene match. The CDR3 totals 15 residues. The CDR3 reads CASSLLAGGPQTQYF. CDR3 nucleotide sequence: TGTGCCAGCAGTTTATTAGCGGGAGGCCCGCAGACCCAGTACTTC.

The V gene is TRBV27, the J gene TRBJ1-5; no definite D call. The germline V gene has CDR1 MNHEY and CDR2 SMNVEV (reference sequence). The V and J ends lost 6 bases and 1 base respectively, with 22 bases between them. The CDR3 runs 18 residues. The CDR3 reads CASSDSNVDQRSNQPQHF. DNA of the CDR3: TGTGCCAGCAGCGATTCGAATGTCGACCAGAGGAGCAATCAGCCCCAGCATTTT.

The DNA for the CDR3 is TGTGCCAGCAGCTTTTGGTCAGAACAGCCCCAGCATTTT. Protein sequence: CASSFWSEQPQHF. V is TRBV5-6 and J is TRBJ1-5; unclear D gene. Germline loops: CDR1 SGHDT, CDR2 YYEEEE. The CDR3 spans 13 residues. V lost 2 bases and J lost 7, with 10 bases in between.

This chain links TRBV6-5 with TRBJ2-7, with TRBD2 matching over 13 bases. The trim removed 4 bases at V and 7 bases at J, leaving 7 bases unmatched. In germline, CDR1 is MNHEY, CDR2 SVGAGI. The CDR3 loop spans 15 amino acids. CDR3 DNA sequence: TGTGCCAGCAGTTCCCCCGGGACTAGCGGGATAGAGCAGTACTTC. Residues: CASSSPGTSGIEQYF.

The chain links TRBV2 to TRBJ1-5; TRBD1 matches at 9 bases. Germline values: CDR1 SNHLY, CDR2 FYNNEI. J was trimmed by 7 bases and V by 5 bases; bases with no gene match: 12. The CDR3 totals 16 residues. CDR3 sequence reads: CASSLGQGMLGQPQHF. The CDR3 nucleotides read TGTGCCAGCAGTCTTGGACAGGGGATGCTAGGACAGCCCCAGCATTTT.

The chain is built from TRBV27 and TRBJ2-5, with D tentatively TRBD2 (6 bases). CDR1 and CDR2 from the germline V gene are MNHEY and SMNVEV (reference sequence). Trimming took 4 bases from V and 4 from J, leaving 13 bases between them. The CDR3 extends over 14 amino acids. CDR3 protein: CASSSIAVGETQYF. The CDR3, as DNA: TGTGCCAGCAGTTCAATAGCGGTAGGAGAGACCCAGTACTTC.

The chain uses TRBV15 and TRBJ2-1; D is possibly TRBD2 (6 bases). Trimming removed 8 bases from V and 4 bases from J, with 12 bases in between. The CDR3 length is 13 residues. The germline V gene has CDR1 LNHNV and CDR2 YYDKDF (reference sequence). The CDR3 sequence: CATGTRKYNEQFF. Here the CDR3 DNA reads TGTGCCACCGGGACTCGGAAATACAATGAGCAGTTCTTC.

This clone was found a few times. The chain recombines TRBV7-9 with TRBJ1-2; the match to TRBD1 covers 12 bases. V dropped 9 bases and J dropped 9; count of bases not matched to a gene: 5. CDR1 SEHNR and CDR2 FQNEAQ come from the germline V gene (reference sequence). The CDR3 contains 12 residues. CDR3 sequence (DNA): TGTGCCAGTGGGACAGGGGGCTTTAGCTACACCTTC. This sequence encodes CASGTGGFSYTF.

This chain uses TRBV7-8 with TRBJ2-7, with a weak D call TRBD1 (7 bases). V was pared by 5 bases and J by 6 bases, with 17 bases between. From germline, CDR1 is SGHVS and CDR2 FQNEAQ. The CDR3 loop spans 14 amino acids. The CDR3 loop is CASSPSGQGGEQYF. The CDR3 nucleotides are TGTGCCAGCAGCCCCTCGGGTCAGGGGGGCGAGCAGTACTTC.

In the case of this clone: This specimen includes other DNA sequences encoding the same CDR3. The genes are TRBV27 and TRBJ2-2, with TRBD2 matching over 9 bases. The CDR3 extends over 17 amino acids. Germline trimming cut 6 bases from V and 4 bases from J; bases unmatched to any gene: 12. Germline CDR1 and CDR2: MNHEY and SMNVEV (reference sequence). In DNA form, the CDR3 reads TGTGCCAGCAGACCCACCGGGGCAGCGGGGGGCACCGGGGAGCTGTTTTTT. It yields the protein CASRPTGAAGGTGELFF.

V gene TRBV6-5 combines with J gene TRBJ2-5; 7 bases are shared with TRBD1. TRBJ2-7 matches the DNA end more closely, so the J call is doubtful. The CDR3 is made up of 13 amino acids. Germline V gene lookup returns CDR1 MNHEY and CDR2 SVGAGI. This chain's CDR3 is CASSHRDRSEQYF. CDR3 bases: TGTGCCAGCAGTCACCGGGACAGATCCGAGCAGTACTTC.

This clone is a singleton in its sample. The chain uses TRBV10-1 and TRBJ2-1, with 7 bases fitting TRBD2. V lost 3 bases to trimming and J lost 6 bases; unmatched junction nucleotides: 5. Germline V gene lookup returns CDR1 WNHNN and CDR2 SYGVQD (reference sequence). The CDR3 is made up of 14 amino acids. CDR3 sequence reads: CASSEAGPSNEQFF. CDR3 sequence (DNA): TGCGCCAGCAGTGAAGCGGGACCCAGCAATGAGCAGTTCTTC.

This chain joins TRBV19 and TRBJ1-6; 8 nucleotides align to TRBD1. Germline CDR1 LNHDA, CDR2 SQIVND (reference sequence). The V segment lost 8 bases and the J segment 4 bases; nucleotides outside the gene matches: 4. The CDR3 runs 14 residues. CDR3: CASSTGGYNSPLHF. The CDR3 coding sequence is TGTGCCAGTTCAACAGGGGGTTATAATTCACCCCTCCACTTT.

V usage is TRBV11-2 and J usage is TRBJ2-5, with a weak D call TRBD1 (5 bases). The CDR3 has 15 amino acids. The germline V gene encodes CDR1 SGHAT and CDR2 FQNNGV. Trimming left V 4 bases short and J 0 bases short, with 12 bases between. CDR3 bases: TGTGCCAGCAGCTCAACGACAGATTACCAAGAGACCCAGTACTTC. Protein product: CASSSTTDYQETQYF.

The chain combines TRBV2 with TRBJ1-2; D not certain. Germline V lookup: CDR1 SNHLY, CDR2 FYNNEI. Trimming removed 2 bases from V and 8 bases from J, with 15 bases in between. The CDR3 is 14 residues long. The CDR3 reads CASSERSTVQGYTF. CDR3 coding DNA: TGTGCCAGCAGTGAACGAAGCACAGTCCAAGGCTACACCTTC. The whole variable domain, remainder taken from reference TRBV2 and TRBJ1-2, is EPEVTQTPSHQVTQMGQEVILRCVPISNHLYFYWYRQILGQKVEFLVSFYNNEISEKSEIFDDQFSVERPDGSNFTLKIRSTKLEDSAMYFCASSERSTVQGYTFGSGTRLTVV.

The rearrangement links TRBV4-1 to TRBJ2-7; D may be TRBD1 (7 bases). Germline CDR1 reads MGHRA; CDR2 reads YSYEKL. The CDR3 runs to 15 residues. The germline V and J ends were trimmed by 3 bases and 4 bases, with 16 bases remaining between them. This CDR3 reads CASSHPPTGRYEQYF. The CDR3 DNA reads TGCGCCAGCAGCCACCCTCCGACAGGGAGGTACGAGCAGTACTTC.

The chain couples TRBV7-2 to TRBJ2-2; 7 nucleotides agree with TRBD2. The CDR3 runs to 14 residues. Germline CDR1 and CDR2: SGHTA and FQGNSA. The V segment lost 8 bases and the J segment 3 bases; nucleotides outside the gene matches: 6. The chain's CDR3 is CASGASGYTGELFF. CDR3 DNA: TGTGCCAGCGGAGCTAGCGGCTACACCGGGGAGCTGTTTTTT. The full variable domain, its missing parts supplied by reference TRBV7-2 and TRBJ2-2, is GAGVSQSPSNKVTEKGKDVELRCDPISGHTALYWYRQSLGQGLEFLIYFQGNSAPDKSGLPSDRFSAERTGGSVSTLTIQRTQQEDSAVYLCASGASGYTGELFFGEGSRLTVL.

The DNA of the CDR3 is TGTGCCTGGAGTTTAACAGGGAGCACTGAAGCTTTCTTT. It is translated as CAWSLTGSTEAFF. The chain employs TRBV30 and TRBJ1-1, with a tentative D call TRBD1 (6 bases). V was shortened by 2 bases and J by 4 bases, with 11 bases between the two germline ends. The CDR3 has 13 residues. Germline CDR1 and CDR2: GTSNPN and SVGIG (reference sequence). The variable domain in full, with the rest retrieved from reference TRBV30 and TRBJ1-1, is SQTIHQWPATLVQPVGSPLSLECTVEGTSNPNLYWYRQAAGRGLQLLFYSVGIGQISSEVPQNLSASRPQDRQFILSSKKLLLSDSGFYLCAWSLTGSTEAFFGQGTRLTVV.

This chain links TRBV7-2 with TRBJ2-7, with 9 nucleotides matching TRBD2. V lost 4 bases to trimming and J lost 4 bases; unmatched junction nucleotides: 5. This CDR3 is 14 amino acids long. Germline values: CDR1 SGHTA, CDR2 FQGNSA. The CDR3 DNA is TGTGCCAGCAGCTCCCCGGGACTAGCTTACGAGCAGTACTTC. This translates into CASSSPGLAYEQYF.

V gene TRBV7-3 combines with J gene TRBJ2-2, with D tentatively TRBD1 (5 bases). V lost 2 bases and J 1 base, leaving 8 bases between the germline ends. Germline V gene sequence: CDR1 SGHTA, CDR2 FQGTGA. The CDR3 spans 15 residues. CDR3 bases: TGTGCCAGCAGCTTATTCACAGGGAACACCGGGGAGCTGTTTTTT. Translated: CASSLFTGNTGELFF.

On this clone itself: An end of the junction does not agree with germline; a read error may underlie this. The V gene is TRBV9, the J gene TRBJ2-7; the match to TRBD2 covers 8 bases. CDR1 SGDLS and CDR2 YYNGEE come from the germline V gene. This CDR3 comprises 15 residues. The CDR3 spells CASSQASGSSHEQYF. The CDR3 nucleotides read TGTGCCAGCTCCCAGGCAAGCGGGAGCTCCCACGAGCAGTACTTC.